The 13 T cell receptor beta chains presented below share a single source sample, sequenced in a study of T cells in Graves' hyperthyroidism and ophthalmopathy. Authors of the study amplified TCR beta CDR3 regions from RNA transcripts. The TCR CDR3 first-round RT-PCR relied on the HTBI primer set. TCRdb re-derived calls from the multiplex PCR reads in MiXCR, one entry per CDR3 protein. The sample holds approximately 430,000 distinct CDR3 sequences, 14% to 15% seen once. Sequencing input: blood. Source of these receptors: a man aged 18 to 30 with Graves' ophthalmopathy.

As concerns this clonotype: A much larger clone is a single base away; this may be a read error. The CDR3 is CASSLARTADGYTF. The CDR3 DNA is TGTGCCAGCAGCTTAGCCAGGACAGCCGATGGCTACACCTTC. The chain is built from TRBV7-2 and TRBJ1-2, with D tentatively TRBD1 (6 bases). V was pared by 0 bases and J by 6 bases, with 11 bases between. The germline V gene encodes CDR1 SGHTA and CDR2 FQGNSA. The CDR3 runs 14 residues.

This clonotype was recorded many times. J is TRBJ2-7 and V is TRBV28; TRBD2 is a possible D gene (7 bases). Germline V gene sequence: CDR1 MDHEN, CDR2 SYDVKM. The V end was cut by 10 bases, the J end by 3 bases, with 13 bases between. The CDR3 is 12 residues long. The CDR3 bases are TGTGCCACCCGGGGGGCGGGCTACGAGCAGTACTTC. It encodes CATRGAGYEQYF.

The rearrangement joins TRBV5-4 to TRBJ2-7; D might be TRBD2 (6 bases). Germline CDR1 SGHNT, CDR2 YYREEE (reference sequence). Trimming stripped 4 bases from V and 6 bases from J, with 14 bases between. There are 13 residues in the CDR3. CDR3 residues: CASSPPPRGEQYF. In nucleotides, the CDR3 is TGTGCCAGCAGCCCCCCCCCGCGGGGCGAGCAGTACTTC. Combining the CDR3 with reference TRBV5-4 and TRBJ2-7 gives the whole variable domain ETGVTQSPTHLIKTRGQQVTLRCSSQSGHNTVSWYQQALGQGPQFIFQYYREEENGRGNFPPRFSGLQFPNYSSELNVNALELDDSALYLCASSPPPRGEQYFGPGTRLTVT.

This clonotype was observed many times. The rearrangement joins TRBV30 to TRBJ1-4; D is unresolved. The V and J ends lost 5 bases and 0 bases respectively, with 10 bases between them. Germline CDR1 and CDR2: GTSNPN and SVGIG (reference sequence). The CDR3 has 14 amino acids. As DNA, the CDR3 is TGTGCCTGGGGGTTCGGAGCAACTAATGAAAAACTGTTTTTT. It translates to CAWGFGATNEKLFF.

This clonotype has a count of ten or more. The gene calls are TRBV20-1 and TRBJ2-1; D not resolved. Germline-derived CDR1 and CDR2 are DFQATT and SNEGSKA (reference sequence). The CDR3 is 11 residues long. V was cut by 6 bases and J by 9 bases, with 12 bases left in between. The CDR3 DNA follows: TGCAGTGCCAGCCCAGCCAGTGAGCAGTTCTTC. This translates into CSASPASEQFF.

This clonotype was seen many times. The chain is built from TRBV4-1 and TRBJ2-7; 8 bases align to TRBD2. This CDR3 region has 15 residues. The germline V gene encodes CDR1 MGHRA and CDR2 YSYEKL. The trim removed 0 bases at V and 7 bases at J, leaving 8 bases unmatched. Here the CDR3 DNA reads TGCGCCAGCAGCCAAGAAGGAGCGGGAGATGGAGAGCAGTACTTC. It specifies CASSQEGAGDGEQYF.

This clonotype showed up many times. V and J are TRBV3-1 and TRBJ2-1; TRBD2 might be the D (6 bases). The CDR3 totals 16 residues. V was cut by 1 base and J by 0 bases, with 10 bases left in between. From germline, CDR1 is LGHDT and CDR2 YNNKEL (reference sequence). The CDR3 nucleotides read TGTGCCAGCAGCCAAGTAGGAGGGAGCTCCTACAATGAGCAGTTCTTC. This sequence encodes CASSQVGGSSYNEQFF.

This clonotype appeared many times. The J gene is TRBJ1-1, the V gene TRBV27; D unresolved. There are 13 residues in the CDR3. Trimming took off 5 bases at V and 4 bases at J, with 11 bases between the two ends. CDR1 is MNHEY, CDR2 SMNVEV, per germline (reference sequence). This chain's CDR3 is CASSTQTSTEAFF. The CDR3 nucleotides are TGTGCCAGCAGTACACAAACGTCCACTGAAGCTTTCTTT.

This clonotype was found many times. The genes are TRBV7-9 and TRBJ2-1; 13 bases are shared with TRBD2. The CDR3 is made up of 14 amino acids. The ends lost 1 base at V and 10 bases at J; junction bases unmatched: 1. Germline CDR1 SEHNR, CDR2 FQNEAQ (reference sequence). CDR3 region: CASSLELAGGEQFF. CDR3 DNA sequence: TGTGCCAGCAGCTTAGAACTAGCGGGGGGGGAGCAGTTCTTC.

This clonotype was counted at least ten times. Relative to the germline gene, one junction end is altered; a read error may explain this. This chain links TRBV12-3 or TRBV12-4 with TRBJ2-5; 9 bases align to TRBD2. CDR3 size: 14 residues. CDR3 protein: CASSLAGTKETQYF. CDR3 nucleotide sequence: TGTGCCAGCAGTCTAGCGGGGACAAAAGAGACCCAGTACTTC.

There are many counts of this clonotype. The CDR3 is CSAIRTSGGLLSSYNEQFF. The DNA of the CDR3 is TGCAGTGCGATTAGGACTAGCGGGGGCCTTCTGAGCTCCTACAATGAGCAGTTCTTC. The chain is built from TRBV20-1 and TRBJ2-1, with TRBD2 identical over 13 bases. The germline gives CDR1 DFQATT, CDR2 SNEGSKA (reference sequence). The CDR3 runs to 19 residues. Trimming cost V 6 bases and J 0 bases; bases outside gene matches: 14.

This clonotype has only a few counts. The chain couples TRBV4-2 to TRBJ2-6; D gene unclear. V was pared by 3 bases and J by 11 bases, with 17 bases between. The CDR3 length is 15 residues. Germline V lookup: CDR1 LGHNA, CDR2 YNFKEQ. The chain's CDR3 is CASSQEGPGLDVLTF. The CDR3, as DNA: TGTGCCAGCAGCCAGGAAGGTCCAGGTTTGGACGTCCTGACTTTC.

This clonotype was seen ten or more times. This rearrangement joins TRBV12-3 or TRBV12-4 to TRBJ2-7; D not certain. The CDR3 is made up of 12 amino acids. Between the trimmed V and J ends, which lost 5 bases and 2 bases, there was a span of 7 bases. The chain's CDR3 is CASSPVAYEQYF. The CDR3 bases are TGTGCCAGCAGTCCCGTTGCCTACGAGCAGTACTTC.